The 4 T cell receptor beta chains below all came from one sample that was sequenced in a study of shared clonotypes between healthy human individuals. Produced via immunoSEQ multiplex PCR; TCRdb's table is partial and in-frame only. Of around 2.1 million clones in the sample, approximately 96% were seen once. The source material was naive CD4+ T cells sorted from blood. As for subset: CD45RA+ positively selected. These receptors were obtained from a man aged 18 to 30 in good health.

This clone was seen just once. The genes are TRBV19 and TRBJ2-3; D call uncertain. This CDR3 has 11 residues. Germline CDR1 LNHDA, CDR2 SQIVND (reference sequence). Trimming removed 10 bases at V and 5 bases at J, with 10 bases between. The CDR3 is CATLLGDTQYF. In DNA form, the CDR3 reads TGTGCCACACTCTTAGGAGATACGCAGTATTTT.

This chain links TRBV28 with TRBJ2-7; 7 nucleotides align to TRBD2. J lost 5 bases, V lost 3 bases, and 16 bases had no gene match. CDR3 length: 17 residues. The germline V gene encodes CDR1 MDHEN and CDR2 SYDVKM. The CDR3 nucleotides read TGTGCCAGCAGTTTCCAAGCCCCTTCAGCGGGGTCAAACGAGCAGTACTTC. Translated, it gives CASSFQAPSAGSNEQYF.

J is TRBJ1-2 and V is TRBV30, with D tentatively TRBD1 (5 bases). From germline, CDR1 is GTSNPN and CDR2 SVGIG (reference sequence). V lost 0 bases and J lost 1, with 12 bases in between. There are 15 residues in the CDR3. The CDR3 sequence is CAWSVLGGINYGYTF. In DNA, the CDR3 is TGTGCCTGGAGTGTCCTCGGGGGGATTAACTATGGCTACACCTTC.

The chain links TRBV29-1 to TRBJ2-5, with 7 bases aligning to TRBD2. The CDR3 has 14 residues. Germline V CDR1 and CDR2: SQVTM, ANQGSEA. J lost 1 base, V lost 5 bases, and 7 bases had no gene match. CDR3 in amino acids: CSVSSGASQETQYF. CDR3 DNA sequence: TGCAGCGTTTCCAGCGGGGCTTCCCAAGAGACCCAGTACTTC.